This TCR beta chain was recorded in a study of OX40 agonist ivuxolimab in advanced cancers. Any history of autoimmune disease or systemic immunosuppression disqualified patients. Clones were sequenced by immunoSEQ multiplex PCR, and TCRdb holds only the in-frame ones, with some missing. The sample holds tens of thousands of clones, 89% seen once. This CDR3 contains 13 residues. V lost 0 bases, J lost 6 bases, and 1 base stayed unmatched. CDR1 and CDR2 (germline): LGHNA, YSLEER. This specimen consisted of CD4+ or CD8+ T cells sorted from blood, obtained in a trial of the OX40 agonist ivuxolimab. The chain recombines TRBV4-3 with TRBJ2-7; TRBD1 agrees at 8 bases. This TCR derives from an adult with an advanced solid tumor such as melanoma, head and neck, liver or kidney cancer. CDR3 sequence: CASSQDRGREQYF. The DNA of the CDR3 is TGCGCCAGCAGCCAAGACAGGGGGCGCGAGCAGTACTTC.